This T cell receptor (beta chain) is from a study of cytomegalovirus exposure and HLA in healthy donors. Germline values: CDR1 SGHDT, CDR2 YYEEEE. V dropped 4 bases and J dropped 5; count of bases not matched to a gene: 7. CDR3 length equals 14 residues. Vbeta (60) and Jbeta (13) primers were used in the PCR. Profiling relied on immunoSEQ multiplex PCR, and the TCRdb table lists in-frame clones only, not all of them. The table lists approximately 130,000 clones, around 83% of them singletons. This receptor was identified in a girl aged 2 to 10 in good health and CMV-seronegative. The specimen was PBMCs. This chain joins TRBV5-6 and TRBJ2-7, with TRBD1 identical over 9 bases. CDR3 amino acids: CASSPGTGIDEQYF. The CDR3 nucleotides read TGTGCCAGCAGCCCTGGGACAGGGATCGACGAGCAGTACTTC.